This T cell receptor (beta chain) was sequenced for a study of cytomegalovirus exposure and HLA in healthy donors (dated by TCRdb to 2015 to 2018). For the study in its entirety: An earlier analysis of 587 of the donors reported over 250 Gb of sequence data and 90 million to 120 million unique TCR beta sequences obtained from around 170 million T cells. In a later genetic analysis, genome-wide SNP genotypes for about 55% of the 666 donors were used, and that subset was treated as a discovery cohort. Of the 300 to 450 genotyped donors, roughly 85% fell in the genetic ancestry cluster associated with self-reported Caucasian donors. HLA typing included class I and class II loci at four-digit resolution. Every discovery cohort repertoire had been produced on one sequencing platform. The number of donors typed differed by locus, with 629-630 for A, B, C, DRB1 and DQB1, 522 for DQA1, over 600 for DPA1, and around 460 for DPB1. The study was designed to test whether signatures of past pathogen exposure could be identified by cataloging public T cell receptors. Donor age, sex, ethnicity and CMV serostatus were compiled together with the repertoire data. In the later analysis, no new phenotypic data were used to find candidate immune exposures; instead, reliance was placed on TCR beta sequences and their occurrence across donors. On average, around 200,000 unique TCR beta nucleotide sequences were sequenced per donor among some 430 genotyped donors of the cohort, with roughly 18% of those sequences being non-productive. In an earlier analysis of over 550 of the donors, high-throughput TCR beta sequencing was used to judge whether each TCR beta V gene segment behaved as functional or pseudogenic. The T cell repertoires of several hundred subjects were profiled by immunosequencing and related to cytomegalovirus serostatus. Four or five DR-DQ haplotypes were handled as single units for association and clustering because linkage in the cohort was strong. A later analysis re-examined previously published TCR beta repertoires from just over 650 donors and added high-resolution HLA genotyping to investigate patterns of TCR occurrence. About 310 gigabases of sequencing data and approximately 84 million unique TCR sequences were included in an early release covering about 620 HLA-typed donors. A separate validation cohort of 100 to 150 different subjects was used in addition to the approximately 670-subject first cohort. To predict cytomegalovirus infection status, the study brought together high-throughput TCR immunosequencing, statistical association of individual TCRs with disease status, and machine learning.

General findings and caveats noted by the study authors: Linkage disequilibrium might explain the correlated functional status among segregating V segments, but an unknown experimental factor could not be excluded. When HLA alleles, especially DR and DQ, strongly co-occurred, TCR associations were difficult to assign to individual alleles. Because HLA typing was unavailable for some donors at each locus, only the typed subset was used in association tests. Immune exposure information for the cohort was limited to CMV serostatus. V-gene and J-gene trimming of TCR beta chains was associated with a missense DCLRE1C variant in a later genetic analysis, and the association was replicated in an independent cohort. Specific HLA alleles were associated with 15,000 to 20,000 TCR beta sequences at a false discovery rate of 0.05 in a later analysis. Because counts were too low, some 17 rarely observed V segments, including chromosome 9 orphons, were excluded from the earlier analysis of 500 to 700 of the donors. In a later analysis, HLA-associated TCR beta chains were found to be more clonally expanded and to have lower generation probabilities than equally common non-associated chains. While some public TCRs were present in many individuals, most TCR sequences turned up only very rarely across donors. The cohort was sequenced for TCR beta chains only, and without alpha or paired-chain data the features that could be detected were limited. A further reported finding was that TCR beta sequences accurately predicted the HLA-A and HLA-B alleles for most subjects in the first cohort. According to the authors, the approach could potentially be generalized to other disease states and immunological phenotypes. The study gave a list of under 200 TCR beta chains associated with cytomegalovirus. Several of the top co-occurrence clusters appeared to be linked to parvovirus B19, influenza, CMV and Epstein-Barr virus, according to a later analysis. According to a later analysis, most CMV-associated TCR beta chains appeared to be HLA-restricted, and the HLA associations seemed to be driven largely by CMV exposure. In vitro tests confirmed that a few of the cytomegalovirus-associated TCR beta chains recognize cytomegalovirus antigens. In a later analysis, the rate of TCR association differed among HLA loci, with DRB1 alleles having the most associated TCRs and HLA-C alleles having the fewest. A cluster of highly shared sequence variants was judged likely to be a technical artifact of the sequencing pipeline. Compared with the approximately 720-donor mean, donors in an Asian-associated ancestry cluster had fewer N-insertions in productive TCRs, according to a later genetic analysis. Sequencing depth was assumed to be roughly uniform across donors in the presence/absence analyses, though that assumption may not hold. The classifier was reported to diagnose cytomegalovirus status with high specificity and sensitivity in both the original and validation cohorts. In an earlier analysis of approximately 590 of the donors, most TCR beta V segments appeared in productive rearrangements about 90% or about 30% of the time, broadly matching IMGT annotations.

Concerning this clone itself: What this receptor recognizes is not known. Base qualities were left out, and no much larger clone turns up one base away.

The cohort was made up of about 670 healthy bone marrow donors. All cohort members were sampled while nominally healthy, although unrecorded immune exposures were likely present. The donor was CMV seronegative and was included in the group of 352 seronegative cohort members. A peripheral blood sample was provided by each donor, and peripheral blood mononuclear cells were used for TCR beta sequencing. Genomic DNA extraction from the blood cell samples was performed with the Qiagen DNeasy Blood Extraction Kit. The library relied on the immunoSEQ multiplex PCR assay. For the multiplex PCR, a mixture combining 60 forward primers for TCR Vbeta segments and 13 reverse primers for TCR Jbeta segments was used. The CDR3 region of rearranged TCR beta genes was amplified from genomic DNA by a multiplex PCR assay. Amplified TCR beta libraries were sequenced as 87-base-pair reads on the Illumina HiSeq System. Under the source paper's analysis protocol: In a later analysis, 80 million or so unique TCR beta chains were counted across the approximately 620 repertoires, and roughly 9.9 million of these chains were shared by at least two donors. Raw reads were error-corrected and collapsed into unique sequences by a nearest-neighbor algorithm in which closely related sequences were merged to remove PCR and sequencing errors. V, D and J gene segments were assigned by aligning CDR3 sequences to IMGT reference sequences. For a sequence to be retained, at least a six-nucleotide match to both a V gene segment and a J gene segment was required. Rearrangements were classified as productive when the CDR3 lacked stop codons and remained in frame with V and J, and all other rearrangements were classified as non-productive. Following IMGT convention, CDR3 was defined as the stretch from the second conserved V-encoded cysteine to the conserved J-encoded phenylalanine. Sequences without an unambiguous match to a single V gene segment were excluded from the earlier analysis of 587 of the donors. An earlier analysis of 450 to 650 of the donors called V segments functional above 56.7% productive rearrangements and segregating when the between-donor standard deviation exceeded 5%. A statistical classification framework was built for diagnosing cytomegalovirus status from the catalog of TCR beta chain sequences. A later analysis assigned V and J genes by comparing TCR nucleotide sequences with IMGT/GENE-DB human TR gene sequences. A later analysis assigned CDR3 sequences and most-parsimonious VDJ recombination scenarios with the TCRdist pipeline. In a later analysis, each TCR beta chain was defined by its CDR3 amino acid sequence together with its V-gene family, and reads lacking a unique V-gene family were excluded. A later analysis removed roughly 590 highly shared, low-generation-probability nucleotide sequences to deal with suspected cross-contamination and a sequencing artifact. In a later analysis, a clonal expansion index was calculated for each public chain from normalized within-repertoire ranks of inferred template counts. Generation probabilities in a later analysis came from a VDJ recombination model fitted to out-of-frame rearrangements, and those results were checked against IGoR. Hypergeometric tests were used in a later analysis to score TCR-TCR, TCR-HLA and TCR-CMV co-occurrence, with a repertoire-size bias correction applied to the TCR pairs. False discovery rates were estimated in a later analysis by permuting HLA or CMV assignments 20 times. In a later analysis, co-occurring TCRs were grouped with DBSCAN, and TCRdist sequence similarity was added when clustering was performed within HLA-allele-positive subsets. Repertoires with fewer than 30,000 or more than 120,000 public chains were left out of co-occurrence clustering, as were about 5 repertoires with anomalous nucleotide sharing. TCRdb mirrors the immuneACCESS table, restricted to in-frame sequences. Some clones are absent from its copies; in checked studies, under half trace to an unresolved V gene, and the reason for the others is unknown. The D gene and trimming were derived from the DNA, and the V and J assignments and clone size from that table. This sample comprises 170,000 or so clones, around 74% of them detected only once. Of the sample, around 3% falls within the top ten clones.

The TCR was taken from a male donor in good health and CMV-seronegative. The sample was PBMCs.

The DNA sequence follows: TGTGCCAGTAGCATAACACAGAACACTGAAGCTTTCTTT. Translated, it gives CASSITQNTEAFF. The rearranged chain carries TRBV19 and TRBJ1-1; confidence is insufficient to name the D gene. Trimming at the junction amounts to 6 bases on V and 1 base on J, and the germline ends lie 9 bases apart. Via the germline V gene (reference sequence), CDR1 is LNHDA and CDR2 SQIVND. The CDR3 runs 13 amino acids, cysteine and phenylalanine included. The only DNA kept is the CDR3, 39 bases in frame from the first base.